The present TCR beta chain was sequenced within a study of cytomegalovirus exposure and HLA in healthy donors. 13 Jbeta primers and 60 Vbeta primers were used for the PCR. Some clones are missing from TCRdb's copy, which holds only in-frame ones; the method was immunoSEQ multiplex PCR. The sample lists about 170,000 clones, about 88% occurring once. V shed 8 bases and J 4 bases; nucleotides not matched to a gene: 10. The CDR3 runs to 14 residues. In germline, CDR1 is LGHNT, CDR2 FRNRAP. Sequenced sample: PBMCs. J is TRBJ1-2 and V is TRBV12-5; 7 positions match TRBD1. The sequence came from a man aged 30-40 years in good health and CMV-seropositive. Written as DNA, the CDR3 is TGTGCTAGTAGTCTAGGAGGGGGCGTCTATGGCTACACCTTC. Protein sequence: CASSLGGGVYGYTF.